The next 5 T cell receptor beta chains were all read from a single sample in a study of blood T cells in healthy people across ages. A J-beta primer mix and a sample-barcoded 5' primer were used in a second PCR of roughly 6 to 11 cycles. One entry per CDR3 protein, called by TCRdb with MiXCR from the 5' RACE reads. The sample records about 1,800,000 distinct CDR3 sequences, 28% being singletons. Specimen: blood. The receptor source for this set is a woman under 40 in good health.

The rearrangement uses TRBV29-1 and TRBJ2-1; no firm D call. CDR3 length: 12 amino acids. CDR1 is SQVTM and CDR2 is ANQGSEA in the germline V gene. V lost 7 bases and J 4 bases, leaving 11 bases between the germline ends. This CDR3 is CSGGWVYNEQFF. The CDR3 nucleotides read TGCAGCGGTGGATGGGTGTACAATGAGCAGTTCTTC.

This clonotype was seen a handful of times. The genes are TRBV6-2 or TRBV6-3 and TRBJ2-7, with 10 nucleotides matching TRBD2. The CDR3 runs to 14 residues. The V gene's germline CDR1 is MNHEY and CDR2 SVGEGT. After removal of 10 bases from V and 3 bases from J, the junction contained 9 bases not matched to a gene. DNA for the CDR3: TGTGCCAACACCCTAGCGGGGGCTCACTACGAGCAGTACTTC. The encoded protein is CANTLAGAHYEQYF.

The rearrangement uses TRBV4-1 and TRBJ2-5; TRBD1 might be the D (7 bases). This CDR3 contains 17 residues. Trimming took 2 bases from V and 2 from J, leaving 18 bases between them. Germline values: CDR1 MGHRA, CDR2 YSYEKL. In DNA, the CDR3 is TGCGCCAGCAGCCAAAGCGATCGCGGGACAGTACAAGAGACCCAGTACTTC. This encodes CASSQSDRGTVQETQYF.

The rearrangement joins TRBV18 to TRBJ2-5; the D is unclear. Trimming pared 3 bases from V and 0 bases from J, leaving 5 bases between. This CDR3 spans 13 amino acids. Looked up from germline, CDR1 is KGHSH and CDR2 is LQKENI. CDR3 loop: CASSPNDQETQYF. In nucleotides, the CDR3 is TGTGCCAGCTCACCGAACGACCAAGAGACCCAGTACTTC.

V gene TRBV20-1 combines with J gene TRBJ1-1, with a tentative D call TRBD1 (5 bases). V dropped 6 bases and J dropped 1 base, with 9 bases sitting between them. Germline CDR1 is DFQATT and CDR2 is SNEGSKA (reference sequence). The length of the CDR3 is 12 residues. The CDR3, as DNA: TGCAGTGCATTTGACAGGAACACTGAAGCTTTCTTT. Translating it yields CSAFDRNTEAFF.